This is a list of T cell receptor beta chains from one sample in a study of blood T cell repertoires in COVID-19. Clones were read by immunoSEQ multiplex PCR, and TCRdb kept only the in-frame ones, dropping some. Of about 150,000 clones in the sample, roughly nine tenths were seen once. The sequencing sample was made of peripheral blood. The receptors come from a man aged 45 to 65 with acute or convalescent COVID-19. Each CDR3 is given with its conserved first and last residue. Each record gives: CDR3 protein, CDR3 DNA, D gene, CDR3 length, J gene, V gene, clone size. D genes are given only for firm matches. Clone size appears in some rows only: once, few, many, or a class for an expanded clone.

CDR3: CASSQVVTRSSGNTIYF; DNA: TGCGCCAGCAGCCAAGTAGTAACCCGGAGCTCTGGAAACACCATATATTTT; D: NA; length: 17; J: TRBJ1-3; V: TRBV4-3; size: NA
CDR3: CASTGQGARAFF; DNA: TGCGCCAGCACGGGGCAGGGGGCTAGGGCTTTCTTT; D: TRBD1; length: 12; J: TRBJ1-1; V: TRBV23-1; size: NA
CDR3: CASSLGGRNSGANVLTF; DNA: TGTGCCAGCAGCTTAGGGGGCAGGAACTCTGGGGCCAACGTCCTGACTTTC; D: NA; length: 17; J: TRBJ2-6; V: TRBV7-8; size: NA
CDR3: CASSLASGGNEQFF; DNA: TGTGCCAGCAGCTTGGCTAGTGGCGGCAATGAGCAGTTCTTC; D: NA; length: 14; J: TRBJ2-1; V: TRBV7-3; size: NA
CDR3: CSPWGYRYTGELFF; DNA: TGCAGCCCTTGGGGTTACAGGTACACCGGGGAGCTGTTTTTT; D: NA; length: 14; J: TRBJ2-2; V: TRBV29-1; size: NA
CDR3: CASSLVRGAPNSPLHF; DNA: TGTGCCAGCAGCTTGGTTCGGGGGGCCCCTAATTCACCCCTCCACTTT; D: NA; length: 16; J: TRBJ1-6; V: TRBV5-8; size: NA
CDR3: CASSLNSGNSYEQYF; DNA: TGCGCCAGCAGCTTAAATAGCGGGAACTCCTACGAGCAGTACTTC; D: TRBD2; length: 15; J: TRBJ2-7; V: TRBV4-1; size: NA
CDR3: CASSHRGGGSEQYF; DNA: TGTGCCAGCAGTCACAGGGGTGGGGGGAGCGAGCAGTACTTC; D: NA; length: 14; J: TRBJ2-7; V: TRBV28; size: NA
CDR3: CASEDSMNTEAFF; DNA: TGTGCCAGCGAAGACAGCATGAACACTGAAGCTTTCTTT; D: NA; length: 13; J: TRBJ1-1; V: TRBV28; size: NA
CDR3: CASRLGQGAREQYF; DNA: TGTGCCAGCCGGTTGGGACAGGGGGCGAGGGAGCAGTACTTC; D: TRBD1; length: 14; J: TRBJ2-7; V: TRBV27; size: NA
CDR3: CASSQDRGGPNTGELFF; DNA: TGTGCCAGCAGCCAAGATCGCGGGGGGCCGAACACCGGGGAGCTGTTTTTT; D: TRBD2; length: 17; J: TRBJ2-2; V: TRBV4-2; size: NA
CDR3: CASRGTGPDTQYF; DNA: TGTGCCAGCAGGGGGACAGGGCCAGATACGCAGTATTTT; D: TRBD1; length: 13; J: TRBJ2-3; V: TRBV2; size: few
CDR3: CASTNQGASGIMGNEQFF; DNA: TGTGCCAGCACCAATCAGGGGGCTAGCGGGATAATGGGCAATGAGCAGTTCTTC; D: NA; length: 18; J: TRBJ2-1; V: TRBV28; size: NA
CDR3: CATSDPRLAGAFLDEQFF; DNA: TGTGCCACCAGTGACCCACGGCTAGCGGGAGCCTTTCTCGATGAGCAGTTCTTC; D: TRBD2; length: 18; J: TRBJ2-1; V: TRBV24-1; size: NA
CDR3: CAISQQGADNSPLHF; DNA: TGTGCCATCAGCCAACAGGGGGCGGATAATTCACCCCTCCACTTT; D: TRBD1; length: 15; J: TRBJ1-6; V: TRBV10-3; size: NA
CDR3: CASSLDGTGANVLTF; DNA: TGTGCCAGCAGCTTAGACGGGACTGGGGCCAACGTCCTGACTTTC; D: NA; length: 15; J: TRBJ2-6; V: TRBV7-2; size: NA
CDR3: CASSFYTGELFF; DNA: TGTGCCAGCAGCTTCTACACCGGGGAGCTGTTTTTT; D: NA; length: 12; J: TRBJ2-2; V: TRBV13; size: NA
CDR3: CASSSIRDTTWGTDTQYF; DNA: TGTGCCAGCAGTTCTATCCGGGACACCACCTGGGGCACAGATACGCAGTATTTT; D: NA; length: 18; J: TRBJ2-3; V: TRBV28; size: NA
CDR3: CASSPSGSYVFNEQFF; DNA: TGTGCCAGCAGCCCGTCCGGGAGTTACGTGTTCAATGAGCAGTTCTTC; D: NA; length: 16; J: TRBJ2-1; V: TRBV7-3; size: NA
CDR3: CASSLLGLETQYF; DNA: TGTGCCAGCAGCTTACTGGGCCTGGAGACCCAGTACTTC; D: NA; length: 13; J: TRBJ2-5; V: TRBV7-9; size: NA
CDR3: CASGLGQQPRWETQYF; DNA: TGTGCCAGCGGGTTGGGACAGCAGCCTCGATGGGAGACCCAGTACTTC; D: TRBD1; length: 16; J: TRBJ2-5; V: TRBV5-6; size: NA
CDR3: CASSFRQTPYGYTF; DNA: TGTGCCAGCAGTTTCCGTCAGACACCTTATGGCTACACCTTC; D: NA; length: 14; J: TRBJ1-2; V: TRBV28; size: NA
CDR3: CASSVGQAYNEQFF; DNA: TGTGCCAGCAGCGTGGGACAGGCTTACAATGAGCAGTTCTTC; D: TRBD1; length: 14; J: TRBJ2-1; V: TRBV7-3; size: NA
CDR3: CASKGGSRYEQFF; DNA: TGTGCCAGCAAAGGCGGGAGCCGATATGAGCAGTTCTTC; D: TRBD2; length: 13; J: TRBJ2-1; V: TRBV12-3/TRBV12-4; size: few
CDR3: CASSPPTGGNHYNEQFF; DNA: TGTGCCAGCTCACCGCCAACGGGGGGCAATCACTACAATGAGCAGTTCTTC; D: NA; length: 17; J: TRBJ2-1; V: TRBV18; size: NA
CDR3: CAIRGQGVAEAFF; DNA: TGTGCCATCCGAGGACAGGGTGTCGCTGAAGCTTTCTTT; D: TRBD1; length: 13; J: TRBJ1-1; V: TRBV10-3; size: NA
CDR3: CASSLRTGSGNTIYF; DNA: TGCGCCAGCAGCCTCCGGACAGGCTCTGGAAACACCATATATTTT; D: TRBD1; length: 15; J: TRBJ1-3; V: TRBV4-1; size: NA
CDR3: CASSPLPGGGSYNEQFF; DNA: TGTGCCAGCAGCCCCTTACCGGGGGGCGGGAGTTATAATGAGCAGTTCTTC; D: NA; length: 17; J: TRBJ2-1; V: TRBV7-9; size: NA
CDR3: CASSSGQRNTEAFF; DNA: TGTGCCAGCAGTTCGGGACAGAGGAACACTGAAGCTTTCTTT; D: TRBD1; length: 14; J: TRBJ1-1; V: TRBV27; size: NA
CDR3: CASSRDRADNHETQYF; DNA: TGTGCCAGCAGCCGAGACAGGGCAGATAATCATGAGACCCAGTACTTC; D: TRBD1; length: 16; J: TRBJ2-5; V: TRBV7-8; size: NA
CDR3: CASSPPVGHRTGGNEQFF; DNA: TGTGCCAGCTCACCACCGGTTGGTCATAGGACAGGGGGTAATGAGCAGTTCTTC; D: TRBD1; length: 18; J: TRBJ2-1; V: TRBV18; size: NA
CDR3: CASSLRLAGGSRFF; DNA: TGCGCCAGCAGCTTGAGGCTAGCGGGGGGCTCGCGGTTCTTC; D: TRBD2; length: 14; J: TRBJ2-1; V: TRBV5-1; size: NA
CDR3: CASSPQSGVGAGANVLTF; DNA: TGTGCCAGCAGCCCGCAATCGGGGGTCGGCGCTGGGGCCAACGTCCTGACTTTC; D: NA; length: 18; J: TRBJ2-6; V: TRBV16; size: NA
CDR3: CASRHGLAGNYEQYF; DNA: TGCGCCAGCAGACACGGACTAGCGGGGAACTACGAGCAGTACTTC; D: TRBD2; length: 15; J: TRBJ2-7; V: TRBV5-1; size: NA